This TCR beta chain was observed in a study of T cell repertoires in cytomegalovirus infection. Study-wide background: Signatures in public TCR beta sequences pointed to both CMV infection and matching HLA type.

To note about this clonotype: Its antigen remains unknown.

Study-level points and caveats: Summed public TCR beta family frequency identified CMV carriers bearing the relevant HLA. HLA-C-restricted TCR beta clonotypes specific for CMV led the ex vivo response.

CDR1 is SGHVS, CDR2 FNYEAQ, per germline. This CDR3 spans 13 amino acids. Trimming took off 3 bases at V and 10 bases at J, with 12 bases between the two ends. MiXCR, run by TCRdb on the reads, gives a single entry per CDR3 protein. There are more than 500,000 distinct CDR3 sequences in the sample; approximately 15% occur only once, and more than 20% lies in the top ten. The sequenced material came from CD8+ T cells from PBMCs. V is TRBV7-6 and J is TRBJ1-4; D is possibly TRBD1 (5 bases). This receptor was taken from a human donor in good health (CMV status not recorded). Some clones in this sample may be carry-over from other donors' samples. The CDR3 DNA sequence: TGTGCCAGCAGCTTCAGGGCGGGGGGAAAACTGTTTTTT. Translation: CASSFRAGGKLFF.